This TCR beta chain stems from a study of cytomegalovirus exposure and HLA in healthy donors (dated by TCRdb to the late 2010s). About the study as a whole: According to an earlier analysis of a few hundred of the donors, 200 million or so T cells yielded 117 million unique TCR beta sequences and around 280 Gb of sequence data. An early release that covered several hundred HLA-typed donors contained approximately 300 gigabases of sequencing data and tens of millions of unique TCR sequences. Among the approximately 430 genotyped donors, 75% to 90% belonged to the genetic ancestry cluster associated with self-reported Caucasian donors. The study aimed to test whether cataloging public T cell receptors could reveal signatures of past pathogen exposure. The study used immunosequencing to profile the T cell repertoires of about 670 subjects and linked those repertoires to cytomegalovirus serostatus. In addition to the first cohort of roughly 700 subjects, a separate validation cohort of about 120 different subjects was used. The study combined high-throughput TCR immunosequencing, statistical association of individual TCRs with disease status, and machine learning to predict cytomegalovirus infection status. To study patterns of TCR occurrence, a later analysis re-analyzed previously published TCR beta repertoires from more than 550 donors and added high-resolution HLA genotyping. Rather than drawing on any new phenotypic data, the later analysis identified candidate immune exposures from TCR beta sequences and the way those sequences occurred across donors. In an earlier analysis of 587 of the donors, high-throughput TCR beta sequencing was used to judge whether each TCR beta V gene segment behaved as functional or pseudogenic. Donor age, sex, ethnicity and CMV serostatus were collected together with the repertoire data. A later genetic analysis used genome-wide SNP genotypes for about 60% of the 666 donors, treating that subset as a discovery cohort. Every discovery cohort repertoire had been produced on one sequencing platform. HLA typing covered class I and class II loci at four-digit resolution. Typing coverage differed by locus: A, B, C, DRB1 and DQB1 were typed in roughly 620-630 donors, DQA1 in about 500, DPA1 in roughly 590, and DPB1 in roughly 450. Several DR-DQ haplotypes were handled as single units for association and clustering because linkage in the cohort was strong. Among around 400 genotyped donors of the cohort, an average of approximately 240,000 unique TCR beta nucleotide sequences was sequenced per donor, of which 15% to 20% were non-productive. Results the study describes overall, beyond this receptor: According to a later analysis, parvovirus B19, influenza, CMV and Epstein-Barr virus appeared linked to several top co-occurrence clusters. In a later analysis, HLA-associated TCR beta chains showed more clonal expansion and lower generation probabilities than non-associated chains that were equally common. A later analysis found that most CMV-associated TCR beta chains appeared HLA-restricted, with HLA associations seemingly driven largely by CMV exposure. The sequencing pipeline was judged likely to have produced a cluster of highly shared sequence variants as a technical artifact. While some public TCRs were present in many individuals, most TCR sequences turned up only very rarely across donors. The study listed 150 to 200 TCR beta chains as associated with cytomegalovirus. Assigning TCR associations to individual alleles was difficult when HLA alleles, especially DR and DQ, strongly co-occurred. According to a later analysis, TCR association rates differed among HLA loci, with DRB1 alleles showing the most associated TCRs and HLA-C alleles showing the fewest. The authors suggested that the approach could potentially be extended to other disease states and immunological phenotypes. In a later genetic analysis, a missense DCLRE1C variant was associated with V-gene and J-gene trimming of TCR beta chains, and the association was replicated in an independent cohort. In both the original and validation cohorts, the classifier was reported to diagnose cytomegalovirus status with high specificity and sensitivity. Immune exposure information for the cohort was limited to CMV serostatus. The cohort was sequenced for TCR beta chains only, and without alpha or paired-chain data the features that could be detected were limited. In a later analysis, some 17,000 TCR beta sequences were associated with specific HLA alleles at a false discovery rate of 0.05. The 87-base-pair reads could not distinguish some IMGT-functional V segments, including TRBV6-2 and TRBV6-3, so those segments were excluded. Because HLA typing was missing for some donors at each locus, association tests included only the typed subset. A further reported finding was that TCR beta sequences accurately predicted the HLA-A and HLA-B alleles for most subjects in the first cohort. According to a later genetic analysis, donors in an Asian-associated ancestry cluster had fewer N-insertions in productive TCRs than the approximately 670-donor mean. The earlier analysis of fewer than 750 of the donors excluded around 17 rarely observed V segments, including chromosome 9 orphons, because counts were too low. In vitro tests confirmed that a few of the cytomegalovirus-associated TCR beta chains recognize cytomegalovirus antigens. Roughly uniform sequencing depth across donors was assumed in presence/absence analyses, although this assumption may not hold. Broadly in line with IMGT annotations, most TCR beta V segments showed up in productive rearrangements about 87% or about 30% of the time in an earlier analysis of about 500 of the donors. Correlated functional status among segregating V segments might reflect linkage disequilibrium, but an unknown experimental factor could not be ruled out.

Libraries were made using the immunoSEQ multiplex PCR assay. The multiplex PCR relied on a mix of 60 forward primers for TCR Vbeta segments and 13 reverse primers for TCR Jbeta segments. The CDR3 region of rearranged TCR beta genes was amplified from genomic DNA by a multiplex PCR assay. Amplified TCR beta libraries were sequenced as 87-base-pair reads on the Illumina HiSeq System. Regarding the original processing steps: A later analysis tallied around 80 million unique TCR beta chains across the 666 repertoires, and around 9.9 million of those chains were shared by two or more donors. To remove PCR and sequencing errors, raw reads were error-corrected and collapsed into unique sequences using a nearest-neighbor algorithm that merged closely related sequences. To assign V, D and J gene segments, CDR3 sequences were aligned to IMGT reference sequences. For a sequence to be retained, a match of at least six nucleotides to both a V gene segment and a J gene segment was required. A rearrangement counted as productive if the CDR3 had no stop codons and remained in frame with V and J, and every other rearrangement counted as non-productive. CDR3 was defined according to IMGT convention as the region running from the second conserved V-encoded cysteine to the conserved J-encoded phenylalanine. The earlier analysis of about 570 of the donors excluded any sequence lacking an unambiguous match to a single V gene segment. In an earlier analysis of 587 of the donors, a V segment was called functional when productive rearrangements were above 56.7%, and segregating when the standard deviation between donors exceeded 5%. A statistical classification framework was built to diagnose cytomegalovirus status from the catalog of TCR beta chain sequences. V and J gene assignment, in a later analysis, came from comparing TCR nucleotide sequences with IMGT/GENE-DB human TR gene sequences. In a later analysis, CDR3 sequences and most-parsimonious VDJ recombination scenarios were assigned using the TCRdist pipeline. In a later analysis, each TCR beta chain was defined by its CDR3 amino acid sequence together with its V-gene family, and reads lacking a unique V-gene family were excluded. In a later analysis, fewer than 600 highly shared, low-generation-probability nucleotide sequences were removed to address suspected cross-contamination and a sequencing artifact. In a later analysis, a clonal expansion index for each public chain was calculated from normalized within-repertoire ranks of inferred template counts. A later analysis computed generation probabilities with a VDJ recombination model fitted to out-of-frame rearrangements, and checked the results against IGoR. A later analysis scored TCR-TCR, TCR-HLA and TCR-CMV co-occurrence with hypergeometric tests, applying a repertoire-size bias correction to TCR pairs. A later analysis estimated false discovery rates by permuting HLA or CMV assignments 20 times. In a later analysis, co-occurring TCRs were grouped using DBSCAN, with TCRdist sequence similarity added in when clustering inside HLA-allele-positive subsets. Repertoires with fewer than 30,000 or more than 120,000 public chains were left out of co-occurrence clustering, as were four to six repertoires with anomalous nucleotide sharing. What TCRdb holds here is the immuneACCESS table cut down to in-frame rearrangements. Part of the clones is not present; checked against another copy, under half of the missing clones reflect an unresolved V gene, and the others are unexplained. V and J calls and clone size follow that table, whereas D and trimming were derived from the DNA. Here the sample has about 140,000 clones; about four fifths occur a single time. Around 4.3% of the sample belongs to the ten largest clones.

This clone was observed once. Its specific antigen is unknown. Base qualities were left out, and no much larger clone turns up one base away. The cohort was made up of several hundred healthy bone marrow donors. At the time of sampling, all cohort members were nominally healthy, though unrecorded immune exposures were likely present. The donor was CMV seropositive and belonged to the group of 250 to 350 seropositive cohort members. Each donor provided a peripheral blood sample, and peripheral blood mononuclear cells were used for TCR beta sequencing. The Qiagen DNeasy Blood Extraction Kit was used to extract genomic DNA from the blood cell samples. V is clipped by 9 bases and J by 6 bases, and the sequence between their germline boundaries is 17 bases long. CDR1 and CDR2, looked up from the germline V gene, are KGHSH and LQKENI. From cysteine to phenylalanine, the CDR3 is 14 amino acids long. Of the read, only the CDR3 DNA is kept; its 42 bases are in frame from base 1.

In this chain, TRBV18 is recombined with TRBJ1-4; the D gene is perhaps TRBD1, from 5 matching bases. The sample taken for sequencing was PBMCs. The TCR comes from a man aged 35 to 55 in good health and CMV-seropositive. The CDR3 region has the sequence CASRRQGKDEKLFF. Read as DNA, the sequence is TGTGCCAGTCGACGGCAGGGAAAGGATGAAAAACTGTTTTTT.